This TCR beta chain was retrieved from a study of shared clonotypes between healthy human individuals. Germline assignment: CDR1 SGHVS and CDR2 FNYEAQ. Trimming pared 5 bases from V and 5 bases from J, leaving 25 bases between. The CDR3 totals 17 residues. Data came from immunoSEQ multiplex PCR; TCRdb stores just in-frame clones and leaves some out. This table has approximately 1.4 million clones, under 99% appearing once. Source material: naive CD4+ T cells sorted from blood. Subset described: CD45RA+ positively selected. This clonotype was obtained from a man aged 25 to 40 in good health. The V call is TRBV7-6, the J call TRBJ2-7; possible D gene TRBD2, 6 bases. This chain's CDR3 is CASSRGLGRGIPHEQYF. The CDR3 coding sequence is TGTGCCAGCAGCCGGGGGTTGGGGCGCGGGATACCCCACGAGCAGTACTTC.